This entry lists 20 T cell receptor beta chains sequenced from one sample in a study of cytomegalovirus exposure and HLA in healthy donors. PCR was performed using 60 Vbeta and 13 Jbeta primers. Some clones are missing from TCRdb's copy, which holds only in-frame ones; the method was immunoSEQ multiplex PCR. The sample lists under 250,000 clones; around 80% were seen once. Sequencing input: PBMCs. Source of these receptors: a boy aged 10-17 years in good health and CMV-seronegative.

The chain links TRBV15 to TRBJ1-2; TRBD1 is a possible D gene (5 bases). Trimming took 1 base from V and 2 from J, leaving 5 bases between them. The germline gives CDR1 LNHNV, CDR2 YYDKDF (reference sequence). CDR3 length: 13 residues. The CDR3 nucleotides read TGTGCCACCAGCAGAGCAGGGAACTATGGCTACACCTTC. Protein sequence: CATSRAGNYGYTF.

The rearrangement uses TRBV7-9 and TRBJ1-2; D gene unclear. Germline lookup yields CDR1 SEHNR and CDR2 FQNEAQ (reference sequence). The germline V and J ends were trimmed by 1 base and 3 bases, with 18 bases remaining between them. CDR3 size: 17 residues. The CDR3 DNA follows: TGTGCCAGCAGCTTAGGGTCAGGTCGCGTGGGTGACTATGGCTACACCTTC. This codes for CASSLGSGRVGDYGYTF.

The chain's CDR3 is CASSPQHNQPQHF. The CDR3 nucleotides are TGTGCCAGTAGTCCCCAACATAATCAGCCCCAGCATTTT. This chain connects TRBV19 to TRBJ1-5; D unclear. The germline V gene has CDR1 LNHDA and CDR2 SQIVND (reference sequence). There are 13 residues in the CDR3. Trimming left V 5 bases short and J 4 bases short, with 9 bases between.

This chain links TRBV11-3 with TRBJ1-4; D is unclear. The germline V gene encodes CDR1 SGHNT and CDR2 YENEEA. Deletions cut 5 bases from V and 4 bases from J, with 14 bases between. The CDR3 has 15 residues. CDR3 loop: CASSPGWHINEKLFF. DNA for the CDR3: TGTGCCAGCAGCCCCGGGTGGCATATTAATGAAAAACTGTTTTTT.

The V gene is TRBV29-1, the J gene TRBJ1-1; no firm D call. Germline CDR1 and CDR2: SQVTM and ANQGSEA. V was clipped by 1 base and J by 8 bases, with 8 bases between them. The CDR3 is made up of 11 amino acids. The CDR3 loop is CSVEGLSEAFF. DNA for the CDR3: TGCAGCGTTGAAGGACTGTCGGAAGCTTTCTTT.

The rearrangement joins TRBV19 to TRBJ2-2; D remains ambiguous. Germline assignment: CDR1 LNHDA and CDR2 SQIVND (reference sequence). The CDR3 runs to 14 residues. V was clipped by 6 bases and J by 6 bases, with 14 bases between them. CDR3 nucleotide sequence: TGTGCCAGTAGGATCGCTAGTTCTGCCGGGGAGCTGTTTTTT. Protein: CASRIASSAGELFF.

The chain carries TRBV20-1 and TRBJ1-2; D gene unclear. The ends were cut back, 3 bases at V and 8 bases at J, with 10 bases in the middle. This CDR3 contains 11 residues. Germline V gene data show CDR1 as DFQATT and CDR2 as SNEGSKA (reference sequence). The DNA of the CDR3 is TGCAGTGCTAGTCTCCCTTTCGGCTACACCTTC. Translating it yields CSASLPFGYTF.

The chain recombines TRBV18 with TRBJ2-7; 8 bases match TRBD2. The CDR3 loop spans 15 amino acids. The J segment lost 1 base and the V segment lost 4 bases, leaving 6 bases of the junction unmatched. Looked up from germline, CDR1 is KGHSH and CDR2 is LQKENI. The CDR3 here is CASSLPGLGSYEQYF. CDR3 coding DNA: TGTGCCAGCTCACTACCGGGACTAGGTTCCTACGAGCAGTACTTC. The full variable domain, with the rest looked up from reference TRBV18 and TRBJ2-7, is NAGVMQNPRHLVRRRGQEARLRCSPMKGHSHVYWYRQLPEEGLKFMVYLQKENIIDESGMPKERFSAEFPKEGPSILRIQQVVRGDSAAYFCASSLPGLGSYEQYFGPGTRLTVT.

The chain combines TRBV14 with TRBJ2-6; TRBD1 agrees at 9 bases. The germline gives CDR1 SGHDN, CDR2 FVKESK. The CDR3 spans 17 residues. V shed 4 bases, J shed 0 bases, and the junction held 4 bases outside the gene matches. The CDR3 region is CASSRTGGISGANVLTF. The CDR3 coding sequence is TGTGCCAGCAGCCGAACAGGGGGCATCTCTGGGGCCAACGTCCTGACTTTC.

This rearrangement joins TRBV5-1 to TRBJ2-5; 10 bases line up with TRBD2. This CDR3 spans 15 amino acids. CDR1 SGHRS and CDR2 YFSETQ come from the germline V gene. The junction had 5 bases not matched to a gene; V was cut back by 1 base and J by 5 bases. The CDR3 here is CASSLILAGEETQYF. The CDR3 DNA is TGCGCCAGCAGCTTGATCCTAGCGGGAGAGGAGACCCAGTACTTC. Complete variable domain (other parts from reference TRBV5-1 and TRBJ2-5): KAGVTQTPRYLIKTRGQQVTLSCSPISGHRSVSWYQQTPGQGLQFLFEYFSETQRNKGNFPGRFSGRQFSNSRSEMNVSTLELGDSALYLCASSLILAGEETQYFGPGTRLLVL.

CDR3 in DNA: TGTGCCAGCAGCCGCGGGACAGGGGGCATGGAAAAACTGTTTTTT. Residues: CASSRGTGGMEKLFF. The J gene is TRBJ1-4, the V gene TRBV28; 12 nucleotides match TRBD1. Looked up from germline, CDR1 is MDHEN and CDR2 is SYDVKM. Trimming removed 6 bases from V and 8 bases from J; junction bases left unmatched: 7. The CDR3 totals 15 residues.

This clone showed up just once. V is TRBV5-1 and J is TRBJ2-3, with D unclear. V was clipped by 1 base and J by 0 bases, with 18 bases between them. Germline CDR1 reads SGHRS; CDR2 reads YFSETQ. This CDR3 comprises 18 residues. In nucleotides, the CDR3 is TGCGCCAGCAGCTTGCCGTCGGCGGTCCGGCTTAGCACAGATACGCAGTATTTT. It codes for CASSLPSAVRLSTDTQYF.

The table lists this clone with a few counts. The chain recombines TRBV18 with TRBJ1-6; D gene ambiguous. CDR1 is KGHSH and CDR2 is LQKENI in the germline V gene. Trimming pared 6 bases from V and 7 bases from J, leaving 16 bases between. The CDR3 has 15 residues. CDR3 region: CASSPVPVENSPLHF. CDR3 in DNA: TGTGCCAGCTCCCCCGTCCCCGTAGAGAATTCACCCCTCCACTTT.

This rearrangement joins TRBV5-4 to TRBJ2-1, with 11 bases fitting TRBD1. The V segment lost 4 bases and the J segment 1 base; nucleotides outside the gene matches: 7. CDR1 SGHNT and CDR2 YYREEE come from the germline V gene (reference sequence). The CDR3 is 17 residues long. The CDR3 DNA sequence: TGTGCCAGCAGCCTGGGGACAGGGGGTTTTTCCTACAATGAGCAGTTCTTC. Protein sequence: CASSLGTGGFSYNEQFF.

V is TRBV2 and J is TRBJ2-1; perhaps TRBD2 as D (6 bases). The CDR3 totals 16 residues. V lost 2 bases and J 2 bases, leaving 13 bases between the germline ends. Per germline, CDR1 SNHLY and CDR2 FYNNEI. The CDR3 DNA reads TGTGCCAGCAGTGAATTGGGACTCCCGGCCTACAATGAGCAGTTCTTC. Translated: CASSELGLPAYNEQFF.

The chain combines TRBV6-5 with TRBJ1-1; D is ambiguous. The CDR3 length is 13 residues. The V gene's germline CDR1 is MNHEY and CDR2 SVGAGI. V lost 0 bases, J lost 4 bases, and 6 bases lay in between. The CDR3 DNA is TGTGCCAGCAGTTACTCGGGCAGCACTGAAGCTTTCTTT. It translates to CASSYSGSTEAFF.

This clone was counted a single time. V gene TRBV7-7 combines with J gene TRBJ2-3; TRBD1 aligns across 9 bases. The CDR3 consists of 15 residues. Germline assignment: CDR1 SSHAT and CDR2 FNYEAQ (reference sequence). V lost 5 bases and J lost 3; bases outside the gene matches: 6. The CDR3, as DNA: TGTGCCAGCAGCGCATCCGGGACAGGGACAGATACGCAGTATTTT. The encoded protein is CASSASGTGTDTQYF. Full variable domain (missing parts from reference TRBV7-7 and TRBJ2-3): GAGVSQSPRYKVTKRGQDVTLRCDPISSHATLYWYQQALGQGPEFLTYFNYEAQPDKSGLPSDRFSAERPEGSISTLTIQRTEQRDSAMYRCASSASGTGTDTQYFGPGTRLTVL.

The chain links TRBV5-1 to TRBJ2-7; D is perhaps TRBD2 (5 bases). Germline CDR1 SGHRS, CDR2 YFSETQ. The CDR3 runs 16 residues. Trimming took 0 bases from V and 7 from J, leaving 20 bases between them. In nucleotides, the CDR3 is TGCGCCAGCAGCTTGGCCCCACAGCGGCAGTCAGCGGAGCAGTACTTC. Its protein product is CASSLAPQRQSAEQYF.

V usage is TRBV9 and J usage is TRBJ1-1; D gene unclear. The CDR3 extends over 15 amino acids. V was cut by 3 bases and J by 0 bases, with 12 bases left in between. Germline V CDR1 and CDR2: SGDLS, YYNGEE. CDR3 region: CASSEIGDMNTEAFF. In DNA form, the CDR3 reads TGTGCCAGCAGCGAGATAGGTGACATGAACACTGAAGCTTTCTTT.

The CDR3 here is CASSGQRNTEAFF. The CDR3 coding sequence is TGTGCCAGCTCAGGACAGAGAAACACTGAAGCTTTCTTT. The V call is TRBV18, the J call TRBJ1-1, with D possibly matching TRBD1 (6 bases). CDR1 is KGHSH and CDR2 is LQKENI in the germline V gene. Deletions cut 5 bases from V and 2 bases from J, with 9 bases between. The CDR3 spans 13 residues.